The entry below describes one T cell receptor beta chain. Its specificity is unknown. This specimen comes from a study of cytomegalovirus exposure and HLA in healthy donors. Points from the study as a whole: First-cohort TCR clusters were later found to tend to co-occur in the 90 to 150 validation repertoires. With high specificity and sensitivity, the classifier reportedly diagnosed cytomegalovirus status.

Assay: immunoSEQ multiplex PCR; the TCRdb copy retains only in-frame clones and omits some. The table has about 360,000 clones, about nine tenths seen once; the top ten hold roughly 0.83%. V gave up 8 bases and J gave up 3 bases, with 10 bases separating them. CDR3 length equals 12 residues. Germline CDR1 MDHEN, CDR2 SYDVKM. The J gene is TRBJ1-2, the V gene TRBV28; D is undetermined. The clonotype comes from a woman younger than 35 in good health and CMV-seronegative. Sequenced input: PBMCs. The CDR3 is CASARVDYGYTF. The CDR3 region has the DNA TGTGCCAGCGCTCGGGTTGACTATGGCTACACCTTC.